The 16 T cell receptor beta chains below come from one sample, sequenced in a study of blood T cell repertoires in COVID-19. The assay was immunoSEQ multiplex PCR, and TCRdb's table has in-frame clones only and misses some. This sample carries about 230,000 clones, 70% to 90% of them seen once, and the ten largest clones take about 10%. Sequencing was carried out using PBMCs or T cells enriched from blood (not recorded which). Receptor source: a man aged 30 to 39 who had recovered from COVID-19.

The rearrangement joins TRBV3-1 (or the pseudogene TRBV3-2) to TRBJ1-6; D unclear. Germline V gene sequence: CDR1 LGHDT, CDR2 YNNKEL (reference sequence). The CDR3 has 13 residues. V was cut by 1 base and J by 7 bases, with 5 bases left in between. The CDR3 sequence: CASSQVLNSPLHF. The CDR3 coding sequence is TGTGCCAGCAGCCAAGTACTGAATTCACCCCTCCACTTT.

The chain is built from TRBV14 and TRBJ2-7; D unresolved. This CDR3 region has 13 residues. Germline CDR1 is SGHDN and CDR2 is FVKESK. With 5 bases removed from V and 2 bases from J, the gap between germline ends came to 10 bases. The chain's CDR3 is CASSVWATYEQYF. The CDR3 region has the DNA TGTGCCAGCAGCGTCTGGGCAACCTACGAGCAGTACTTC.

This sequence joins TRBV29-1 and TRBJ2-1, with 8 nucleotides matching TRBD2. The CDR3 is 12 amino acids. CDR1 SQVTM and CDR2 ANQGSEA come from the germline V gene. Trimming at V came to 4 bases and at J to 8 bases, leaving 4 bases not matched to a gene. The CDR3 here is CSVAAGGDEQFF. DNA of the CDR3: TGCAGCGTTGCGGCGGGGGGCGATGAGCAGTTCTTC.

This clone was detected a few times. V usage is TRBV7-3 and J usage is TRBJ2-3; 10 bases are a match to TRBD1. Germline trimming cut 5 bases from V and 2 bases from J; bases unmatched to any gene: 4. Germline CDR1 SGHTA, CDR2 FQGTGA. This CDR3 contains 15 residues. CDR3 sequence (DNA): TGTGCCAGCAGCCGGGACAGGGGCAACACAGATACGCAGTATTTT. Amino acid sequence: CASSRDRGNTDTQYF.

The chain employs TRBV18 and TRBJ1-2; the D is unclear. Germline V gives CDR1 KGHSH, CDR2 LQKENI. The CDR3 contains 12 residues. V was cut by 6 bases and J by 5 bases, with 10 bases left in between. The CDR3, as DNA: TGTGCCAGCTCCGAACGGGGATATGGCTACACCTTC. This codes for CASSERGYGYTF.

V usage is TRBV3-1 (or the pseudogene TRBV3-2) and J usage is TRBJ2-2; 8 positions agree with TRBD1. CDR1 LGHDT and CDR2 YNNKEL come from the germline V gene (reference sequence). CDR3 length: 17 amino acids. Trimming took 1 base from V and 8 from J; bases not matched to a gene: 12. CDR3 protein: CASSQGDRGTNWGELFF. The CDR3 DNA follows: TGTGCCAGCAGCCAAGGAGACAGGGGCACGAATTGGGGGGAGCTGTTTTTT.

The V and J genes are TRBV2 and TRBJ2-3; no clear D gene. Germline-derived CDR1 and CDR2 are SNHLY and FYNNEI. Trimming took off 1 base at V and 5 bases at J, with 7 bases between the two ends. This CDR3 region has 13 residues. Here the CDR3 DNA reads TGTGCCAGCAGTGAAGTCCGAGGAGATACGCAGTATTTT. Translation: CASSEVRGDTQYF.

The CDR3 DNA reads TGTGCCAGCAACTCTGCCGGGACAGGGGTCGGCGAGCAGTACTTC. Translated: CASNSAGTGVGEQYF. The rearrangement links TRBV28 to TRBJ2-7; 10 bases match TRBD1. The trim removed 7 bases at V and 6 bases at J, leaving 12 bases unmatched. The germline V gene encodes CDR1 MDHEN and CDR2 SYDVKM. CDR3 length equals 15 residues. Variable domain in full (rest from reference TRBV28 and TRBJ2-7): DVKVTQSSRYLVKRTGEKVFLECVQDMDHENMFWYRQDPGLGLRLIYFSYDVKMKEKGDIPEGYSVSREKKERFSLILESASTNQTSMYLCASNSAGTGVGEQYFGPGTRLTVT.

The chain recombines TRBV18 with TRBJ1-2; D ambiguous. CDR1 is KGHSH, CDR2 LQKENI, per germline. This CDR3 region has 12 residues. Trimming stripped 3 bases from V and 6 bases from J, with 8 bases between. The DNA of the CDR3 is TGTGCCAGCTCACCTCTGGAGGATGGCTACACCTTC. As protein: CASSPLEDGYTF.

The chain recombines TRBV19 with TRBJ2-5, with 8 bases lining up with TRBD1. Germline assignment: CDR1 LNHDA and CDR2 SQIVND (reference sequence). CDR3 length: 13 residues. V was clipped by 9 bases and J by 8 bases; unmatched bases: 11. CDR3 coding DNA: TGTGCCAGCCAGGACAGGGTTTACAAAACCCAGTACTTC. As protein: CASQDRVYKTQYF.

The V call is TRBV3-1 (or the pseudogene TRBV3-2), the J call TRBJ2-5; weak D call: TRBD1 (6 bases). V was cut by 0 bases and J by 4 bases, with 21 bases left in between. CDR1 and CDR2 from the germline V gene are LGHDT and YNNKEL (reference sequence). CDR3 length equals 18 residues. The CDR3, as DNA: TGTGCCAGCAGCCAAGAACCCCCCCCGTGGGGGCCGGGAGAGACCCAGTACTTC. Translating gives CASSQEPPPWGPGETQYF.

The chain joins TRBV28 to TRBJ1-2, with unresolved D. Germline V gene lookup returns CDR1 MDHEN and CDR2 SYDVKM. This CDR3 comprises 10 residues. Between the trimmed V and J ends, which lost 10 bases and 3 bases, there was a span of 6 bases. This CDR3 reads CATFYYGYTF. CDR3 bases: TGTGCCACCTTTTACTATGGCTACACCTTC.

The V call is TRBV6-5, the J call TRBJ1-3; TRBD1 might be the D (6 bases). Between the trimmed V and J ends, which lost 4 bases and 0 bases, there was a span of 13 bases. The CDR3 has 16 amino acids. Germline loops: CDR1 MNHEY, CDR2 SVGAGI. CDR3 region: CASSSTGLNSGNTIYF. CDR3 DNA sequence: TGTGCCAGCAGTTCTACAGGGCTGAACTCTGGAAACACCATATATTTT.

The chain employs TRBV4-3 and TRBJ1-2; 8 nucleotides match TRBD1. The junction had 2 bases not matched to a gene; V was cut back by 0 bases and J by 2 bases. Germline CDR1 reads LGHNA; CDR2 reads YSLEER. This CDR3 has 15 residues. The CDR3 protein is CASSQDRQGNYGYTF. The CDR3 DNA sequence: TGCGCCAGCAGCCAAGATCGACAGGGGAACTATGGCTACACCTTC.

The chain couples TRBV19 to TRBJ1-5; perhaps TRBD1 as D (6 bases). V was clipped by 5 bases and J by 0 bases, with 11 bases between them. Germline CDR1 and CDR2: LNHDA and SQIVND (reference sequence). The CDR3 has 15 amino acids. The CDR3 nucleotides read TGTGCCAGTAGTGCCGGACAGTTTAGCAATCAGCCCCAGCATTTT. This gives the protein CASSAGQFSNQPQHF.

The V and J genes are TRBV18 and TRBJ2-7; TRBD2 agrees at 10 bases. Germline V lookup: CDR1 KGHSH, CDR2 LQKENI. J lost 2 bases, V lost 1 base, and 5 bases had no gene match. This CDR3 region has 16 residues. In DNA form, the CDR3 reads TGTGCCAGCTCACCACAGGTAGCGGGAGGTACCTACGAGCAGTACTTC. It is translated as CASSPQVAGGTYEQYF.